A single sample is the source of the 32 T cell receptor beta chains below, sequenced in a study of CD8 T cells in Susac syndrome. Random hexamers were used to reverse transcribe an amount of roughly 0.5 to 1 ug RNA. TCRdb passed the immunoSEQ multiplex PCR reads through MiXCR, listing each CDR3 protein once. This table has a few hundred thousand distinct CDR3 sequences, around 85% appearing once. The material sequenced was CD8+ T cells from PBMCs. The source is a human donor with multiple sclerosis.

DNA for the CDR3: TGTGCCATCTGCTGTCCGGGACTAAAATACAATGAGCAGTTCTTC. Translating it yields CAICCPGLKYNEQFF. The chain couples TRBV2 to TRBJ2-1, with 7 positions matching TRBD2. This CDR3 is 15 amino acids long. CDR1 is SNHLY, CDR2 FYNNEI, per germline. J gave up 4 bases and V 10 bases, and 13 bases lay outside the gene matches.

V gene TRBV6-4 combines with J gene TRBJ2-3; the match to TRBD1 covers 7 bases. J lost 5 bases, V lost 0 bases, and 5 bases had no gene match. The length of the CDR3 is 15 residues. From germline, CDR1 is MRHNA and CDR2 SNTAGT. CDR3 residues: CASSDSGGGGDTQYF. The CDR3 DNA reads as TGTGCCAGCAGTGACTCAGGGGGCGGAGGAGATACGCAGTATTTT.

J is TRBJ2-2 and V is TRBV20-1, with 7 bases fitting TRBD1. The ends lost 6 bases at V and 13 bases at J; junction bases unmatched: 8. The CDR3 runs to 11 residues. CDR1 and CDR2 (germline): DFQATT, SNEGSKA (reference sequence). The CDR3 bases are TGCAGTGCCGACCAGGGGGAATCGCTGTTTTTT. Translation: CSADQGESLFF.

The chain has TRBV20-1 and TRBJ2-7, with TRBD2 matching 12 bases. This CDR3 contains 15 residues. Trimming took 1 base from V and 3 from J; bases not matched to a gene: 4. Germline V gene data show CDR1 as DFQATT and CDR2 as SNEGSKA (reference sequence). The CDR3 DNA reads as TGCAGTGCTAGAGCCCTACTAGCGGGAGGCTACGAGCAGTACTTC. This codes for CSARALLAGGYEQYF.

The chain uses TRBV7-8 and TRBJ2-5; the match to TRBD2 covers 9 bases. CDR3 length: 16 amino acids. V shed 1 base, J shed 3 bases, and the junction held 6 bases outside the gene matches. Germline CDR1 SGHVS, CDR2 FQNEAQ. Here the CDR3 reads CASSLGGSGGKETQYF. As DNA, the CDR3 is TGTGCCAGCAGCTTAGGGGGTAGCGGGGGAAAAGAGACCCAGTACTTC.

V gene TRBV7-2 combines with J gene TRBJ2-3; TRBD2 agrees at 8 bases. The CDR3 sequence is 16 residues long. V dropped 0 bases and J dropped 5; count of bases not matched to a gene: 7. Germline V CDR1 and CDR2: SGHTA, FQGNSA. In DNA, the CDR3 is TGTGCCAGCAGCTTAGCCCAGCGGGAGTTCCTAGATACGCAGTATTTT. As protein: CASSLAQREFLDTQYF.

This chain joins TRBV6-2 or TRBV6-3 and TRBJ1-1, with a weak D call TRBD1 (5 bases). V was clipped by 0 bases and J by 1 base, with 12 bases between them. The CDR3 is 16 amino acids. Germline CDR1 reads MNHEY; CDR2 reads SVGEGT. In nucleotides, the CDR3 is TGTGCCAGCAGTTACTCCATCGGACATACGAACACTGAAGCTTTCTTT. This gives the protein CASSYSIGHTNTEAFF.

The V and J genes are TRBV12-3 or TRBV12-4 and TRBJ1-1; D uncertain. Trimming left V 0 bases short and J 5 bases short, with 10 bases between. CDR3 length: 14 amino acids. This chain's CDR3 is CASSLALGLTEAFF. The CDR3 nucleotides are TGTGCCAGCAGTTTAGCGTTGGGCCTTACTGAAGCTTTCTTT.

The V gene is TRBV28, the J gene TRBJ2-5; D remains ambiguous. There are 17 residues in the CDR3. The germline gives CDR1 MDHEN, CDR2 SYDVKM. V lost 4 bases and J 4 bases, leaving 22 bases between the germline ends. The CDR3 is CASSSKFYTLERETQYF. The CDR3 DNA is TGTGCCAGCAGTTCCAAGTTCTATACCCTGGAGCGAGAGACCCAGTACTTC. Supplemented by reference TRBV28 and TRBJ2-5, the full variable domain reads DVKVTQSSRYLVKRTGEKVFLECVQDMDHENMFWYRQDPGLGLRLIYFSYDVKMKEKGDIPEGYSVSREKKERFSLILESASTNQTSMYLCASSSKFYTLERETQYFGPGTRLLVL.

This chain's CDR3 is CASTLFQGWGNTEAFF. The CDR3 DNA follows: TGTGCCAGCACCCTCTTTCAGGGTTGGGGGAACACTGAAGCTTTCTTT. This chain uses TRBV28 with TRBJ1-1, with D possibly TRBD1 on 5 matching bases. CDR1 is MDHEN and CDR2 is SYDVKM in the germline V gene. CDR3 length: 16 residues. V was clipped by 7 bases and J by 1 base, with 19 bases between them.

The chain is built from TRBV6-5 and TRBJ1-2, with a weak D call TRBD1 (5 bases). Germline V gene lookup returns CDR1 MNHEY and CDR2 SVGAGI. Trimming pared 2 bases from V and 2 bases from J, leaving 6 bases between. The CDR3 is 13 residues long. The CDR3 sequence is CASSYRDNYGYTF. CDR3 nucleotide sequence: TGTGCCAGCAGTTACCGGGACAACTATGGCTACACCTTC.

The V call is TRBV13, the J call TRBJ2-6, with D perhaps assigned TRBD1 or TRBD2 (5 bases each). The germline gives CDR1 PRHDT, CDR2 FYEKMQ (reference sequence). Trimming removed 8 bases at V and 0 bases at J, with 14 bases between. The CDR3 has 16 amino acids. The CDR3 sequence is CASRDGKSSGANVLTF. CDR3 coding DNA: TGTGCCAGCCGGGACGGAAAAAGCTCTGGGGCCAACGTCCTGACTTTC.

The chain couples TRBV9 to TRBJ2-7; 9 bases are a match to TRBD1. This CDR3 is 15 amino acids long. Germline trimming cut 4 bases from V and 2 bases from J; bases unmatched to any gene: 7. The germline V gene has CDR1 SGDLS and CDR2 YYNGEE. In nucleotides, the CDR3 is TGTGCCAGCAGCCGGGGGACAGGGAACCCCTACGAGCAGTACTTC. Its protein product is CASSRGTGNPYEQYF.

The chain has TRBV7-9 and TRBJ2-1, with a weak D call TRBD1 (5 bases). The CDR3 runs 12 residues. Trimming stripped 10 bases from V and 0 bases from J, with 7 bases between. In germline, CDR1 is SEHNR, CDR2 FQNEAQ (reference sequence). CDR3 loop: CATGISYNEQFF. CDR3 sequence (DNA): TGTGCCACAGGGATCTCCTACAATGAGCAGTTCTTC.

The V and J genes are TRBV7-9 and TRBJ2-7; D is ambiguous. V was pared by 5 bases and J by 2 bases, with 10 bases between. The CDR3 is 13 residues long. Germline V CDR1 and CDR2: SEHNR, FQNEAQ (reference sequence). The CDR3 protein is CASSLPPAYEQYF. CDR3 sequence (DNA): TGTGCCAGCAGCCTACCCCCCGCCTACGAGCAGTACTTC.

This chain connects TRBV27 to TRBJ2-7; D uncertain. Trimming left V 4 bases short and J 2 bases short, with 9 bases between. The CDR3 consists of 13 residues. Germline V gene lookup returns CDR1 MNHEY and CDR2 SMNVEV (reference sequence). CDR3 amino acids: CASSYADPYEQYF. Here the CDR3 DNA reads TGTGCCAGCAGTTACGCAGATCCCTACGAGCAGTACTTC.

The genes are TRBV19 and TRBJ2-3; TRBD1 agrees at 8 bases. Germline CDR1 reads LNHDA; CDR2 reads SQIVND (reference sequence). This CDR3 has 15 residues. V trimming: 5 bases; J trimming: 0 bases; junction bases outside the gene matches: 4. CDR3: CASSARTGSTDTQYF. As DNA, the CDR3 is TGTGCCAGTAGTGCCCGGACAGGGAGCACAGATACGCAGTATTTT.

The chain is built from TRBV6-5 and TRBJ2-3; 7 positions agree with TRBD2. The J segment lost 5 bases and the V segment lost 1 base, leaving 0 bases of the junction unmatched. This CDR3 spans 13 amino acids. Germline V gene sequence: CDR1 MNHEY, CDR2 SVGAGI. CDR3 DNA sequence: TGTGCCAGCAGTTACTGGGGGGGAGATACGCAGTATTTT. Encoded protein: CASSYWGGDTQYF.

This rearrangement joins TRBV4-3 to TRBJ1-1, with 9 bases identical to TRBD1. The CDR3 sequence is 16 residues long. Germline V gene data show CDR1 as LGHNA and CDR2 as YSLEER. V shed 0 bases, J shed 7 bases, and the junction held 9 bases outside the gene matches. The CDR3 loop is CASSQDWDRDRGEAFF. The CDR3 nucleotides are TGCGCCAGCAGCCAAGATTGGGACAGGGATAGAGGTGAAGCTTTCTTT.

V gene TRBV6-5 combines with J gene TRBJ1-1, with a possible D match to TRBD1 (6 bases). Trimming removed 2 bases from V and 6 bases from J, with 10 bases in between. The length of the CDR3 is 13 residues. Germline CDR1 reads MNHEY; CDR2 reads SVGAGI. Written as DNA, the CDR3 is TGTGCCAGCAGTTACGTCAGGGGCGCTGAAGCTTTCTTT. It specifies CASSYVRGAEAFF.

This clonotype was observed a handful of times. The rearrangement uses TRBV6-2 or TRBV6-3 and TRBJ2-3; possibly TRBD2 for D (5 bases). There are 17 residues in the CDR3. The V gene lost 0 bases and the J gene lost 0 bases, with 13 bases spanning the gap. Germline CDR1 and CDR2: MNHEY and SVGEGT. The CDR3 region has the DNA TGTGCCAGCAGTTACTCTCCCAGCGGAACTAGCACAGATACGCAGTATTTT. Translation gives CASSYSPSGTSTDTQYF.

The chain recombines TRBV7-8 with TRBJ2-5, with 7 positions matching TRBD1. The ends lost 0 bases at V and 4 bases at J; junction bases unmatched: 14. CDR3 length: 18 residues. Per germline, CDR1 SGHVS and CDR2 FQNEAQ. CDR3 nucleotide sequence: TGTGCCAGCAGCTTAGCTCCTTTGGGGACAGAGGGTCCAGAGACCCAGTACTTC. It encodes CASSLAPLGTEGPETQYF.

The genes are TRBV3-1 and TRBJ2-3; possibly TRBD1 or TRBD2 for D (5 bases each). Germline V gene sequence: CDR1 LGHDT, CDR2 YNNKEL (reference sequence). V lost 0 bases to trimming and J lost 0 bases, with 16 bases between them. This CDR3 has 18 amino acids. The CDR3 coding sequence is TGTGCCAGCAGCCAAGAATTCTCAGGAGAGGGGAGCACAGATACGCAGTATTTT. This encodes CASSQEFSGEGSTDTQYF.

The rearrangement links TRBV28 to TRBJ1-1; D is perhaps TRBD1 (5 bases). CDR1 MDHEN and CDR2 SYDVKM come from the germline V gene. This CDR3 spans 13 amino acids. Trimming pared 7 bases from V and 3 bases from J, leaving 12 bases between. The CDR3 DNA reads as TGTGCCAGCAACTTGAGGGGATACACTGAAGCTTTCTTT. Translated: CASNLRGYTEAFF.

A remark on this clonotype: The junction departs from the called germline gene at one end, perhaps through a read error. The chain combines TRBV14 with TRBJ2-1, with D possibly TRBD2 on 7 matching bases. Germline loops: CDR1 SGHDN, CDR2 FVKESK. CDR3 length equals 18 residues. The CDR3 nucleotides are TGTGCCCGCAGTCCTAGGGGGGGGGCCGGAATCTCCTACAATGAGCAGTTCTTC. This translates into CARSPRGGAGISYNEQFF.

The CDR3 nucleotides are TGCAGTGCTAGTTCCGTCGGGGTGGCGGGGCGATCCTACGAGCAGTACTTC. It yields the protein CSASSVGVAGRSYEQYF. The rearrangement joins TRBV20-1 to TRBJ2-7; the D gene is possibly TRBD2 (6 bases). V shed 3 bases and J shed 1 base, with 22 bases lying between them. Germline V CDR1 and CDR2: DFQATT, SNEGSKA (reference sequence). The CDR3 extends over 17 amino acids.

Remarks on this clonotype: The junction departs from germline at one end; a sequencing error may be responsible. The chain uses TRBV9 and TRBJ1-2; the match to TRBD1 covers 9 bases. CDR3 length equals 18 residues. The germline V gene encodes CDR1 SGDLS and CDR2 YYNGEE. Written as DNA, the CDR3 is TGTGCCAACAGCCCCCGGGACAGGGTAACAACTGGTAACTATGGCTACACCTTC. Translation gives CANSPRDRVTTGNYGYTF.

This chain uses TRBV19 with TRBJ1-5; a possible D gene is TRBD1 (5 bases). Germline V gene lookup returns CDR1 LNHDA and CDR2 SQIVND (reference sequence). V was pared by 10 bases and J by 4 bases, with 20 bases between. The CDR3 extends over 15 amino acids. CDR3 in amino acids: CATRVSHGGNQPQHF. CDR3 nucleotide sequence: TGTGCCACCCGAGTCTCTCATGGGGGGAATCAGCCCCAGCATTTT.

The chain's CDR3 is CASCPFTGELFF. In DNA form, the CDR3 reads TGTGCCAGCTGCCCCTTCACCGGGGAGCTGTTTTTT. The J gene is TRBJ2-2, the V gene TRBV27; D remains unclear. The V and J ends lost 8 bases and 4 bases respectively, with 8 bases between them. Germline V gene data show CDR1 as MNHEY and CDR2 as SMNVEV (reference sequence). The CDR3 covers 12 residues.

This clonotype was found once. The chain is built from TRBV27 and TRBJ2-7, with D unresolved. The CDR3 extends over 15 amino acids. Germline assignment: CDR1 MNHEY and CDR2 SMNVEV (reference sequence). The ends were cut back, 3 bases at V and 4 bases at J, with 16 bases in the middle. As DNA, the CDR3 is TGTGCCAGCAGTTTTTTTGGTACTGGGTTTTACGAGCAGTACTTC. Encoded protein: CASSFFGTGFYEQYF.

The V and J genes are TRBV30 and TRBJ2-5; D possibly uses TRBD1 or TRBD2 (6 bases each). This CDR3 has 13 residues. The V gene lost 5 bases and the J gene lost 5 bases, with 15 bases spanning the gap. The germline CDR1 and CDR2 sequences are GTSNPN and SVGIG (reference sequence). CDR3 amino acids: CAWSEGGAETQYF. The CDR3 DNA reads TGTGCCTGGTCGGAGGGGGGCGCTGAGACCCAGTACTTC.

The rearrangement uses TRBV27 and TRBJ1-4; possibly TRBD1 for D (5 bases). The germline V gene encodes CDR1 MNHEY and CDR2 SMNVEV (reference sequence). The CDR3 runs 12 residues. Trimming left V 5 bases short and J 16 bases short, with 17 bases between. The CDR3 loop reads CASSTGTRGEFF. The CDR3 DNA follows: TGTGCCAGCAGTACCGGTACAAGGGGCGAGTTTTTT.